A single T cell receptor beta chain is shown here with its context. Its antigen is still unknown. V was clipped by 1 base and J by 2 bases, with 12 bases between them. This CDR3 has 16 amino acids. From germline, CDR1 is SEHNR and CDR2 FQNEAQ (reference sequence). 13 Jbeta primers and 60 Vbeta primers were used for the PCR. Generated by immunoSEQ multiplex PCR, the TCRdb table keeps only in-frame clones and is missing some. This sample's table has 70,000 to 80,000 clones. This sample is drawn from a study of cytomegalovirus exposure and HLA in healthy donors. Study conclusions and caveats: When presence/absence was analysed, sequencing depth was taken to be roughly uniform across donors.

This chain connects TRBV7-9 to TRBJ2-1, with D tentatively TRBD2 (6 bases). Sequences were obtained from PBMCs. The source is a middle-aged man in good health and CMV-seronegative. The CDR3 DNA reads TGTGCCAGCAGCTTAGTACGACTAGTCGCCTACAATGAGCAGTTCTTC. This sequence encodes CASSLVRLVAYNEQFF.